The present TCR beta chain was sequenced within a study of shared clonotypes between healthy human individuals. Genomic DNA belonging to each subset was distributed in equal measure over several immunoSEQ plates. Generated by immunoSEQ multiplex PCR, the TCRdb table keeps only in-frame clones and is missing some. The sample carries roughly 850,000 clones, just over 95% recorded once. Trimming took 2 bases from V and 3 from J, leaving 18 bases between them. The CDR3 has 17 amino acids. CDR1 is SGHRS, CDR2 YFSETQ, per germline. As defined, naive CD8 cells were CD45RO-negative and positively selected for CCR7, with terminally differentiated effector memory CD45RA+ cells excluded.

The sequence was collected from a man aged 25 to 40 in good health. Material for sequencing was naive CD8+ T cells sorted from blood. J is TRBJ2-1 and V is TRBV5-1, with D perhaps matching TRBD2 (5 bases). The CDR3 loop reads CASSFGERPANYNEQFF. In nucleotides, the CDR3 is TGCGCCAGCAGCTTCGGCGAGCGGCCGGCTAACTACAATGAGCAGTTCTTC. Together with reference TRBV5-1 and TRBJ2-1, the CDR3 gives the full variable domain: KAGVTQTPRYLIKTRGQQVTLSCSPISGHRSVSWYQQTPGQGLQFLFEYFSETQRNKGNFPGRFSGRQFSNSRSEMNVSTLELGDSALYLCASSFGERPANYNEQFFGPGTRLTVL.